This TCR beta chain was documented in a study of early T cells in non-severe SARS-CoV-2 infection. Study information: Sequencing input comprised bulk RNA from unsorted whole blood; chain pairing was not available. The study, taken as a whole, reports: Comparison of clonotypes with VDJdb favored anti-spike CD8 responses while missing private and CD4 specificities.

V lost 3 bases and J lost 7, with 19 bases in between. Germline values: CDR1 DFQATT, CDR2 SNEGSKA (reference sequence). This CDR3 is 15 amino acids long. Researchers attached unique molecular identifiers to individual cDNA molecules. Each CDR3 protein is one row after TCRdb ran MiXCR on the 5' RACE reads. The sample has 55,000 to 75,000 distinct CDR3 sequences, approximately 12% seen once. Many counts were recorded for this clonotype. Its antigen is still unknown. This TCR was sampled from an adult who was a healthcare worker with PCR-confirmed SARS-CoV-2 infection or an uninfected control (not recorded which). Sequencing was performed on whole blood. The V and J genes are TRBV20-1 and TRBJ1-5; D remains unclear. For the CDR3, the DNA is TGCAGTGCTAGGTCCTCGGAGGCAGGCTCACAGCCCCAGCATTTT. This translates into CSARSSEAGSQPQHF.